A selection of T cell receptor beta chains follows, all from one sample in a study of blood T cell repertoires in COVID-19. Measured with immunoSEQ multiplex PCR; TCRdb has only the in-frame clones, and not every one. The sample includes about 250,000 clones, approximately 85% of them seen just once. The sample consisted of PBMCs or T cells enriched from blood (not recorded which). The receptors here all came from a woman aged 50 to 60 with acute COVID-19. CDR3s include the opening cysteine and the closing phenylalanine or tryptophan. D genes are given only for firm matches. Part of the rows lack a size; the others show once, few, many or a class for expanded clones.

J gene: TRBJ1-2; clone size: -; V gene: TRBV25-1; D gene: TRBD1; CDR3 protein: CASSNGQGNYGYTF; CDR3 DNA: TGTGCCAGCAGCAACGGACAGGGTAACTATGGCTACACCTTC
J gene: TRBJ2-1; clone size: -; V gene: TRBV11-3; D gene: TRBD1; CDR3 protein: CASSRQGGTYNEQFF; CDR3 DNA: TGTGCCAGCAGCCGCCAAGGGGGCACCTACAATGAGCAGTTCTTC
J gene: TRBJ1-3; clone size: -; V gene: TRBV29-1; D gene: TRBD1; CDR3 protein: CSVTGSGNTIYF; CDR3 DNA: TGCAGCGTGACAGGGTCTGGAAACACCATATATTTT
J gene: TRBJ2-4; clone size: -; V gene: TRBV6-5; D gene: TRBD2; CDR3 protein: CASRGGIAKNIQYF; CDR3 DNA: TGTGCCAGCAGGGGGGGGATAGCCAAAAACATTCAGTACTTC
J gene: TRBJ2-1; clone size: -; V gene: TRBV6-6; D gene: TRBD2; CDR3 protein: CASRSGGGDNEQFF; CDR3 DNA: TGTGCCAGCAGATCGGGGGGGGGTGACAATGAGCAGTTCTTC
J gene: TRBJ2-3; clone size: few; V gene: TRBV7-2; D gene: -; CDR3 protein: CASSLVRVGHFITDTQYF; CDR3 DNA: TGTGCCAGCAGCTTAGTCAGGGTCGGCCATTTTATCACAGATACGCAGTATTTT
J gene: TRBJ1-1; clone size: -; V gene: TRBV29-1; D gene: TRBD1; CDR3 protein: CSVDEDRVVEAFF; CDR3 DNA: TGCAGCGTTGACGAGGACAGGGTAGTTGAAGCTTTCTTT
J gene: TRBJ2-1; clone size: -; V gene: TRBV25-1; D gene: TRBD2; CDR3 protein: CASSESGTSGGNNEQFF; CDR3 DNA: TGTGCCAGCAGTGAATCCGGGACTAGCGGGGGGAACAATGAGCAGTTCTTC
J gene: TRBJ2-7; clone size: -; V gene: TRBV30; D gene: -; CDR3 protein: CAWSTGAYEQYF; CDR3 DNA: TGTGCCTGGAGTACCGGGGCCTACGAGCAGTACTTC
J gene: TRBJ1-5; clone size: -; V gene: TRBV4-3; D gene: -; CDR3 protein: CASSQDRNQPQHF; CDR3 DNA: TGCGCCAGCAGCCAAGATCGGAATCAGCCCCAGCATTTT
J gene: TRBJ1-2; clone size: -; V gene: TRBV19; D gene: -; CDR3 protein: CAGRDRSRGYTF; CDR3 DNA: TGTGCCGGCAGAGACAGGTCTCGTGGCTACACCTTC
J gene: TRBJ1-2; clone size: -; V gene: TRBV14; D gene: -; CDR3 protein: CASSQDDRPYGYTF; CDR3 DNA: TGTGCCAGCAGCCAAGACGACAGACCCTATGGCTACACCTTC
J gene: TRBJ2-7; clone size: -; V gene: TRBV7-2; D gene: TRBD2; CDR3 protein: CASSPGGTSGPYEQYF; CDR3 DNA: TGTGCCAGCAGCCCGGGGGGGACTAGCGGACCCTACGAGCAGTACTTC
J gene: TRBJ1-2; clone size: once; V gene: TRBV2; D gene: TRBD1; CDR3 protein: CASSTDRYYGYTF; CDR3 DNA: TGTGCCAGCAGTACGGACAGGTACTATGGCTACACCTTC
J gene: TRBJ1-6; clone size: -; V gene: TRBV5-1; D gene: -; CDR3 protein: CASSLESPGSSPLHF; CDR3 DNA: TGCGCCAGCAGCTTGGAATCACCCGGGAGTTCACCCCTCCACTTT
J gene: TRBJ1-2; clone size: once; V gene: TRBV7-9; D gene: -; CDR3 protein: CASSPGGFSGIYGYTF; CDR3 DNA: TGTGCCAGCTCCCCTGGGGGGTTTTCCGGTATCTATGGCTACACCTTC
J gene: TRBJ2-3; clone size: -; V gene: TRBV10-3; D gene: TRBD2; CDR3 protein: CAISGRGFSTDTQYF; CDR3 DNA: TGTGCCATCAGTGGGCGGGGGTTCAGCACAGATACGCAGTATTTT
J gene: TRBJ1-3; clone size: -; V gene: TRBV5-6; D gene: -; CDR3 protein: CASTRSGGNTIYF; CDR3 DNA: TGTGCCAGCACACGATCCGGGGGAAACACCATATATTTT
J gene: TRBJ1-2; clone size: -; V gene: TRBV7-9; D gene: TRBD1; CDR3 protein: CASSFATGTAYGYTF; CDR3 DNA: TGTGCCAGCAGCTTCGCCACCGGGACAGCCTATGGCTACACCTTC
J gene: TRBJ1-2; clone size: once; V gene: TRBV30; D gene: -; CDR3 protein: CAWTSDSYYGYTF; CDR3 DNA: TGTGCCTGGACCTCGGACAGCTACTATGGCTACACCTTC
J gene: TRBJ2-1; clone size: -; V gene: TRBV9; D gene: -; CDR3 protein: CASSVGGRMDEQFF; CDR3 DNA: TGTGCCAGCAGCGTGGGGGGGCGAATGGACGAGCAGTTCTTC
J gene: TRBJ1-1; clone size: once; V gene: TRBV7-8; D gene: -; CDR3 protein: CASSLVHLVMNTEAFF; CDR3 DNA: TGTGCCAGCAGCTTAGTTCACTTAGTTATGAACACTGAAGCTTTCTTT
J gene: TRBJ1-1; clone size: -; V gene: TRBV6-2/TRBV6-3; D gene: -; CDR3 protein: CASSPYEGPEAFF; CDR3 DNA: TGTGCCAGCAGCCCCTACGAGGGCCCCGAAGCTTTCTTT
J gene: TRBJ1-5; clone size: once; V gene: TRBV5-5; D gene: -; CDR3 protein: CASSTGPDYGPQHF; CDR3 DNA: TGTGCCAGCAGCACGGGACCGGACTACGGACCCCAGCATTTT
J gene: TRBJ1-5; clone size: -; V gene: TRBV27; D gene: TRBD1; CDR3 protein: CASSPRGGDRGNQPQHF; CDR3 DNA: TGTGCCAGCAGTCCCAGGGGGGGGGACAGGGGCAATCAGCCCCAGCATTTT
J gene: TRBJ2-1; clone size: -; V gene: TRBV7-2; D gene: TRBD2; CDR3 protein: CASSPGLAPNEQFF; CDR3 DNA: TGTGCCAGCAGCCCCGGACTAGCACCTAATGAGCAGTTCTTC
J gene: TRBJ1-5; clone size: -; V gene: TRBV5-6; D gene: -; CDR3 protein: CASSVGTGFQPQHF; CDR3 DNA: TGTGCCAGCAGCGTAGGAACAGGGTTTCAGCCCCAGCATTTT
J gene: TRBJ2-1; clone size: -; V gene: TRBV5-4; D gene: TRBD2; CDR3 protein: CASSSSGGLGEQFF; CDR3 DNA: TGTGCCAGCAGCTCAAGCGGGGGGCTCGGGGAGCAGTTCTTC
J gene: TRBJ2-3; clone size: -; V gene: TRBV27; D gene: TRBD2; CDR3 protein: CASSLSATSGGATQYF; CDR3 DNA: TGTGCCAGCAGTTTATCGGCGACTAGCGGGGGGGCCACGCAGTATTTT
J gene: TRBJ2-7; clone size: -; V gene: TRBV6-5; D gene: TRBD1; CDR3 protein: CASTKTGDSYEQYF; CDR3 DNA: TGTGCCAGCACCAAGACAGGGGACTCCTACGAGCAGTACTTC
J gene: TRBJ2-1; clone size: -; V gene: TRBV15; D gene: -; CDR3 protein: CATSLASSYNEQFF; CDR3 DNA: TGTGCCACCAGCCTAGCTAGCTCCTACAATGAGCAGTTCTTC
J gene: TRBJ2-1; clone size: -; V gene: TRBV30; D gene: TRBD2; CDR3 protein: CAWSFLRTSGGQNNEQFF; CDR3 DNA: TGTGCCTGGAGTTTTCTGAGGACTAGCGGGGGGCAGAACAATGAGCAGTTCTTC
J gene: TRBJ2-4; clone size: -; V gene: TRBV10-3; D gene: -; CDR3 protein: CAISQEKNIQYF; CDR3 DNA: TGTGCCATCAGCCAGGAAAAAAACATTCAGTACTTC
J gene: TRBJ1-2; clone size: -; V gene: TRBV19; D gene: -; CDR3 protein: CASSFGSLAGGYTF; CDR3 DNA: TGTGCCAGTTCGTTCGGCAGCTTAGCGGGTGGCTACACCTTC
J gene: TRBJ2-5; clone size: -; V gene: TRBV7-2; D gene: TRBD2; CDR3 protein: CASSREGQETQYF; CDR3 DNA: TGTGCCAGCAGCCGGGAGGGCCAAGAGACCCAGTACTTC
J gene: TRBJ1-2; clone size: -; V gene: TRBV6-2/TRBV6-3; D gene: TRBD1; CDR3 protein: CASSYDRASNYGYTF; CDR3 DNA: TGTGCCAGCAGTTACGACAGGGCCTCTAACTATGGCTACACCTTC
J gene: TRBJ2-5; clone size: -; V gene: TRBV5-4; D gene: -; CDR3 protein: CASSTGGFQETQYF; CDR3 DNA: TGTGCCAGCAGCACTGGGGGGTTTCAAGAGACCCAGTACTTC
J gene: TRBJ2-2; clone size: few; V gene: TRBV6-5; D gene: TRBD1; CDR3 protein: CASSPQGQPTGELFF; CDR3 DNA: TGTGCCAGCAGTCCCCAGGGACAGCCTACCGGGGAGCTGTTTTTT
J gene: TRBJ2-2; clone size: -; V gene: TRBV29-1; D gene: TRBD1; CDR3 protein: CSVATGTGLNTGELFF; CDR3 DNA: TGCAGCGTTGCGACCGGGACAGGGCTTAACACCGGGGAGCTGTTTTTT
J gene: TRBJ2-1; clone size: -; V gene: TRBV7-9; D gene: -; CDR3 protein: CASSLVISDEQFF; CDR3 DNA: TGTGCCAGCAGCTTAGTTATCTCCGATGAGCAGTTCTTC
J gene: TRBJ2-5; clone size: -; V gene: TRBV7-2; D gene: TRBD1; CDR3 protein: CASSEGAGETQYF; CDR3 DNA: TGTGCCAGCAGCGAGGGGGCTGGGGAGACCCAGTACTTC
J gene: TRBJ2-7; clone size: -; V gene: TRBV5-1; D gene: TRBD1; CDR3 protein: CASSTQVSGQGTREQYF; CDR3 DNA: TGCGCCAGCAGCACCCAGGTATCGGGACAGGGTACTCGCGAGCAGTACTTC
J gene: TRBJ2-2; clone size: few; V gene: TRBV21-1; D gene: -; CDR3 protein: CASSNCRGPTGELFF; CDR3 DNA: TGTGCCAGCAGCAACTGTAGGGGCCCCACCGGGGAGCTGTTTTTT
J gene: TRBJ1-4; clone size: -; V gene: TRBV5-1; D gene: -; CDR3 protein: CASSSDTPSEKLFF; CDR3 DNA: TGCGCCAGCAGCTCGGACACCCCAAGCGAAAAACTGTTTTTT
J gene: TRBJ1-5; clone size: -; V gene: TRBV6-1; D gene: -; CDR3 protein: CASSEATRGRQPQHF; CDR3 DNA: TGTGCCAGCAGTGAAGCGACCAGGGGTAGGCAGCCCCAGCATTTT
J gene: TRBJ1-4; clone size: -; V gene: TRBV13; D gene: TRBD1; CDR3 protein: CASSLRTGINEKLFF; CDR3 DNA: TGTGCCAGCAGCTTACGGACAGGCATTAATGAAAAACTGTTTTTT
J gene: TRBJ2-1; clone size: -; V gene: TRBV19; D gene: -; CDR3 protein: CASKATELYNEQFF; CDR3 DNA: TGTGCCAGTAAAGCGACGGAGCTCTACAATGAGCAGTTCTTC
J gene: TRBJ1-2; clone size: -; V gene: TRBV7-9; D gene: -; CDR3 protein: CASSLLTANYGYTF; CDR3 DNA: TGTGCCAGCAGCTTACTGACAGCCAACTATGGCTACACCTTC
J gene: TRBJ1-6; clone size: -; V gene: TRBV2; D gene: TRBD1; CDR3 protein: CASSIPGQGHSPLHF; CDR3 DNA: TGTGCCAGCAGTATACCGGGACAGGGGCATTCACCCCTCCACTTT
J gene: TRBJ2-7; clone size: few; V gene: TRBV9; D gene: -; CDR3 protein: CASSVAIEFNYEQYF; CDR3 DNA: TGTGCCAGCAGCGTAGCGATTGAGTTCAACTACGAGCAGTACTTC
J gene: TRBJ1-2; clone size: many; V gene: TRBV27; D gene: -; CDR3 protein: CASSSLGVKYGYTF; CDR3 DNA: TGTGCCAGCAGTTCCCTCGGGGTGAAGTATGGCTACACCTTC
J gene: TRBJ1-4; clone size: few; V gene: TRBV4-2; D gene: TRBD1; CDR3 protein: CASSHREQGGIHEKLFF; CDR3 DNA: TGTGCCAGCAGCCATCGTGAACAGGGGGGTATTCATGAAAAACTGTTTTTT